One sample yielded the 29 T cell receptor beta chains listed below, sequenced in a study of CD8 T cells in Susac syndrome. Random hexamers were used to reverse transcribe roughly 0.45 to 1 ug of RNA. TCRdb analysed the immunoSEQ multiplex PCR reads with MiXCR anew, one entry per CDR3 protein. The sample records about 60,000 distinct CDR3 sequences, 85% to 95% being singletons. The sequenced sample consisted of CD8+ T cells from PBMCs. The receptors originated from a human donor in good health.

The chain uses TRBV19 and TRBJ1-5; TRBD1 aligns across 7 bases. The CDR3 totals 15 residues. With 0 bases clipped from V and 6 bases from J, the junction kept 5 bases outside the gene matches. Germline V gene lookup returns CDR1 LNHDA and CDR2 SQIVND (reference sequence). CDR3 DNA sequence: TGTGCCAGTAGTATAGATGAGACAGGGATTCAGCCCCAGCATTTT. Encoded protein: CASSIDETGIQPQHF.

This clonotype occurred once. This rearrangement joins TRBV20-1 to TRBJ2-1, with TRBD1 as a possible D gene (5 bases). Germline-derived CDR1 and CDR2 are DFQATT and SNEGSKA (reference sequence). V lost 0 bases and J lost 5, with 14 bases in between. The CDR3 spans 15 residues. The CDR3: CSARDFRAEDNEQFF. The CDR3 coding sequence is TGCAGTGCTAGAGATTTCAGGGCAGAAGACAATGAGCAGTTCTTC.

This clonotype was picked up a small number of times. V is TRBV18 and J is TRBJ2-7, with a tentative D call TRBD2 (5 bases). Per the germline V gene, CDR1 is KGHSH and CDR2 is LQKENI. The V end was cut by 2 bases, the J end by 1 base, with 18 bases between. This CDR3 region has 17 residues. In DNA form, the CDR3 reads TGTGCCAGCTCACCAGAGACTCCTAGCTGGGGTTCCTACGAGCAGTACTTC. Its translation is CASSPETPSWGSYEQYF. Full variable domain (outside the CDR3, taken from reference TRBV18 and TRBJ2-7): NAGVMQNPRHLVRRRGQEARLRCSPMKGHSHVYWYRQLPEEGLKFMVYLQKENIIDESGMPKERFSAEFPKEGPSILRIQQVVRGDSAAYFCASSPETPSWGSYEQYFGPGTRLTVT.

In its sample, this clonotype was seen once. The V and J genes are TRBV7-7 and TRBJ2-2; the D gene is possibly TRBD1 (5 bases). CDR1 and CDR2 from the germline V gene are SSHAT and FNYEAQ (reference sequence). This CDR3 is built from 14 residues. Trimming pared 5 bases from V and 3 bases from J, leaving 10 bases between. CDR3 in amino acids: CASSLDRYTGELFF. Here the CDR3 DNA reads TGTGCCAGCAGCCTCGACAGATACACCGGGGAGCTGTTTTTT. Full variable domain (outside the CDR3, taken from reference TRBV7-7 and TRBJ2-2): GAGVSQSPRYKVTKRGQDVTLRCDPISSHATLYWYQQALGQGPEFLTYFNYEAQPDKSGLPSDRFSAERPEGSISTLTIQRTEQRDSAMYRCASSLDRYTGELFFGEGSRLTVL.

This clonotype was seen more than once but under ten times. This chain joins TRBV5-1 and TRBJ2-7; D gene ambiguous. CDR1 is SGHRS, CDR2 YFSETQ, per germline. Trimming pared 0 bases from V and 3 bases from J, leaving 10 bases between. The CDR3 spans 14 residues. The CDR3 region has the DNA TGCGCCAGCAGCTTGGCCGGGCAGAGCTACGAGCAGTACTTC. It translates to CASSLAGQSYEQYF. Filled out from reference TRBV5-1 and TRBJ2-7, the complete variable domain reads KAGVTQTPRYLIKTRGQQVTLSCSPISGHRSVSWYQQTPGQGLQFLFEYFSETQRNKGNFPGRFSGRQFSNSRSEMNVSTLELGDSALYLCASSLAGQSYEQYFGPGTRLTVT.

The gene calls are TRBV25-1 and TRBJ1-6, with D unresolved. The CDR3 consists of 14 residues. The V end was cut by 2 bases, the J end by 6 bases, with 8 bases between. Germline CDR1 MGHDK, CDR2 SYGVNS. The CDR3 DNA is TGTGCCAGCAGTGAACTGGACGGTAATTCACCCCTCCACTTT. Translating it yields CASSELDGNSPLHF.

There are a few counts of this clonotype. CDR3 DNA: TGTGCCAGCTCACCGGGGGAGGCTAGCACAGATACGCAGTATTTT. It codes for CASSPGEASTDTQYF. J is TRBJ2-3 and V is TRBV18; tentatively, D is TRBD2 (6 bases). With 3 bases removed from V and 0 bases from J, the gap between germline ends came to 10 bases. The germline V gene has CDR1 KGHSH and CDR2 LQKENI. This CDR3 is built from 15 residues. The entire variable domain, with the rest obtained from reference TRBV18 and TRBJ2-3, is as follows: NAGVMQNPRHLVRRRGQEARLRCSPMKGHSHVYWYRQLPEEGLKFMVYLQKENIIDESGMPKERFSAEFPKEGPSILRIQQVVRGDSAAYFCASSPGEASTDTQYFGPGTRLTVL.

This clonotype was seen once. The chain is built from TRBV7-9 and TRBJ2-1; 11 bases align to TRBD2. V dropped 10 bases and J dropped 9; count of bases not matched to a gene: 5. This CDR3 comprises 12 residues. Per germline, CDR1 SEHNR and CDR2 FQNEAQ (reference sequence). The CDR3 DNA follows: TGTGCCACCTCCGGGACTAGCGGTGAGCAGTTCTTC. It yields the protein CATSGTSGEQFF.

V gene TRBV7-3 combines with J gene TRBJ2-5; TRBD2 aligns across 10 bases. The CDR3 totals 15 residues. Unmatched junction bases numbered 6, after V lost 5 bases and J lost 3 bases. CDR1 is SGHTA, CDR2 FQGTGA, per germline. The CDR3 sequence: CASSMTSGFEETQYF. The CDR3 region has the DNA TGTGCCAGCAGCATGACTAGCGGGTTTGAAGAGACCCAGTACTTC.

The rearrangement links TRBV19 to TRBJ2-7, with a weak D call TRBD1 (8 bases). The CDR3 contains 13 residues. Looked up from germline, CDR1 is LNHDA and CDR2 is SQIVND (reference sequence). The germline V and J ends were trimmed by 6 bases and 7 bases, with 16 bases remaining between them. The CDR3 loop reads CASSGQGGVEQYF. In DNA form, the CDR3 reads TGTGCCAGTAGCGGACAGGGAGGGGTAGAGCAGTACTTC.

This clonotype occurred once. Here the CDR3 reads CASSFTPELRVWGYTF. In DNA, the CDR3 is TGTGCCAGCAGCTTCACGCCGGAGTTGAGGGTTTGGGGCTACACCTTC. The genes are TRBV5-5 and TRBJ1-2, with D uncertain. Germline lookup yields CDR1 SGHKS and CDR2 YYEKEE (reference sequence). This CDR3 has 16 residues. V dropped 2 bases and J dropped 8 bases, with 22 bases sitting between them.

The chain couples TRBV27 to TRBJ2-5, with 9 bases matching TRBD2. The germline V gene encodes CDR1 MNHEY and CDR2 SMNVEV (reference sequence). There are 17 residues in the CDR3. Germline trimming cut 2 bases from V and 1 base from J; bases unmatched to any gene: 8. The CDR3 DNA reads TGTGCCAGCAGTTTACTGGTTGCGGGGGGGGCCCAAGAGACCCAGTACTTC. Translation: CASSLLVAGGAQETQYF.

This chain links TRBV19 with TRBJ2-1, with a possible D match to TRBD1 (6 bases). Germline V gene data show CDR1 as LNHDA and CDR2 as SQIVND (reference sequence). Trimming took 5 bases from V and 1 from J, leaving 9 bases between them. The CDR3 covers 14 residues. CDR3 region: CASSVRGSYNEQFF. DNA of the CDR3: TGTGCCAGTAGTGTCAGGGGTTCCTACAATGAGCAGTTCTTC.

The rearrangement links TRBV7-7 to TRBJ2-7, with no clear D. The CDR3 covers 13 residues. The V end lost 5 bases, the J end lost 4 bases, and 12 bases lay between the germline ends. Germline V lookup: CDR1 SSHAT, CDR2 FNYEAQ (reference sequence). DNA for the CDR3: TGTGCCAGCAGCCTTAGATTGGAATACGAGCAGTACTTC. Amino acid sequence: CASSLRLEYEQYF. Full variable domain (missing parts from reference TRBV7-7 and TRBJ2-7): GAGVSQSPRYKVTKRGQDVTLRCDPISSHATLYWYQQALGQGPEFLTYFNYEAQPDKSGLPSDRFSAERPEGSISTLTIQRTEQRDSAMYRCASSLRLEYEQYFGPGTRLTVT.

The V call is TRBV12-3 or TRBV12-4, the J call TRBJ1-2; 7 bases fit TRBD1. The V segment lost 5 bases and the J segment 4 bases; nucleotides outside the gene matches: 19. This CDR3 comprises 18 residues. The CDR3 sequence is CASSTPPGDRDDGYGYTF. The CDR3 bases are TGTGCCAGCAGTACCCCCCCCGGCGACAGGGATGATGGCTATGGCTACACCTTC.

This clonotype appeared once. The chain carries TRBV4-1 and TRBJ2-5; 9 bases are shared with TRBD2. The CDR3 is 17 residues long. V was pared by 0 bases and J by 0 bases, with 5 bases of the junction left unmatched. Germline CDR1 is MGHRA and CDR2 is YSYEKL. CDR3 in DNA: TGCGCCAGCAGCCAAGAACTCGCGGGAGGGTACCAAGAGACCCAGTACTTC. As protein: CASSQELAGGYQETQYF.

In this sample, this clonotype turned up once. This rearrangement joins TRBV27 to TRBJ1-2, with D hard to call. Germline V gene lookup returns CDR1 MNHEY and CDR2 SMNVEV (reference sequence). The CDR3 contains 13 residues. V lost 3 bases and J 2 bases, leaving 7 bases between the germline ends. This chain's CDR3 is CASSFRRNYGYTF. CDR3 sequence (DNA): TGTGCCAGCAGTTTCAGAAGGAACTATGGCTACACCTTC.

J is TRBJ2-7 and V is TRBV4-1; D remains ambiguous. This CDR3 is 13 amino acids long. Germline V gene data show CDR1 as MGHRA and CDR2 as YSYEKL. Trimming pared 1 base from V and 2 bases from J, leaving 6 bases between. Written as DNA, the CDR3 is TGCGCCAGCAGCCAAGGACCCACCTACGAGCAGTACTTC. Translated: CASSQGPTYEQYF.

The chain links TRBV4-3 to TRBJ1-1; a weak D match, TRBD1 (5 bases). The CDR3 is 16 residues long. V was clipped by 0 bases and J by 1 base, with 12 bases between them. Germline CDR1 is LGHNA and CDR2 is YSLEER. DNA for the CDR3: TGCGCCAGCAGCCAAGACCGGATTAGGGGGAACACTGAAGCTTTCTTT. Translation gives CASSQDRIRGNTEAFF.

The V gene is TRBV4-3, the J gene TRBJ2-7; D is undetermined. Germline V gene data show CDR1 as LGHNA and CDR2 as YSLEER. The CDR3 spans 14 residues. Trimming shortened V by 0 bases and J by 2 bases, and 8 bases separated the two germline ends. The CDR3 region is CASSQDGSTYEQYF. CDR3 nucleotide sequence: TGCGCCAGCAGCCAAGACGGCTCAACCTACGAGCAGTACTTC.

The CDR3 coding sequence is TGTGCCAGCAGCTTATTTCTTAACTATGGCTACACCTTC. Its protein product is CASSLFLNYGYTF. The chain employs TRBV7-2 and TRBJ1-2; D call uncertain. The CDR3 runs to 13 residues. Germline V gene data show CDR1 as SGHTA and CDR2 as FQGNSA. Trimming removed 2 bases at V and 1 base at J, with 5 bases between.

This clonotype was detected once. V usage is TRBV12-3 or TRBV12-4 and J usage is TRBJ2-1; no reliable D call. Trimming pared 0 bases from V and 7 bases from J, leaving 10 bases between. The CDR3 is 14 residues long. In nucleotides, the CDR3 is TGTGCCAGCAGTTTAGCGTACGAGACTAATGAGCAGTTCTTC. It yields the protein CASSLAYETNEQFF.

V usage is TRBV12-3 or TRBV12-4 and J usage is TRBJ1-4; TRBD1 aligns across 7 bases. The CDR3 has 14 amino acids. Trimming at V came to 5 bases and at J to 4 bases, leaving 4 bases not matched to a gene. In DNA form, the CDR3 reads TGTGCCAGCAGTCCGCACAGGGGTAATGAAAAACTGTTTTTT. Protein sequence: CASSPHRGNEKLFF.

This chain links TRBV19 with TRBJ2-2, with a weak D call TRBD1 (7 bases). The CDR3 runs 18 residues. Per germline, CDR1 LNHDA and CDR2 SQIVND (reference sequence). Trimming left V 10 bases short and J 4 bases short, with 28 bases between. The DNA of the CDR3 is TGTGCCAAACCGAATGGGGCCAGGGGGGACCTTGGCACCGGGGAGCTGTTTTTT. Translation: CAKPNGARGDLGTGELFF.

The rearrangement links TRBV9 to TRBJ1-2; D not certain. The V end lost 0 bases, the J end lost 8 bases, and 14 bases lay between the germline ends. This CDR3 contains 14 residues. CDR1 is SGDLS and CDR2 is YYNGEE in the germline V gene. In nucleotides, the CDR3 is TGTGCCAGCAGCGTAGGTGGTGGAGACCCCGGCTACACCTTC. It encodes CASSVGGGDPGYTF.

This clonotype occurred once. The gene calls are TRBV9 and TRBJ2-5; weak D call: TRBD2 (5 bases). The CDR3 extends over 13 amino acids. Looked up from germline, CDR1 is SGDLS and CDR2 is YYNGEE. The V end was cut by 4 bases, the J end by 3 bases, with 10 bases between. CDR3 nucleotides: TGTGCCAGCAGCCCCCGGACTGAAGAGACCCAGTACTTC. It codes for CASSPRTEETQYF.

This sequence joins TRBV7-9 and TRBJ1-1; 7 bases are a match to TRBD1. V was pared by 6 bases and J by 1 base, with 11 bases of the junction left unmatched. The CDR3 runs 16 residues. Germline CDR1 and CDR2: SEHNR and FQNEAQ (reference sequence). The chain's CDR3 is CASSSPRQGENTEAFF. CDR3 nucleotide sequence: TGTGCCAGCAGTTCCCCTCGACAGGGTGAGAACACTGAAGCTTTCTTT.

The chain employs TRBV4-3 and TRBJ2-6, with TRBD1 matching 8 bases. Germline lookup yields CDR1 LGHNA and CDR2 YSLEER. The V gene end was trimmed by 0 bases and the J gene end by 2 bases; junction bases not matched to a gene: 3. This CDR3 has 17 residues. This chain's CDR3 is CASSQEPDRAGANVLTF. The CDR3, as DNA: TGCGCCAGCAGCCAAGAGCCGGACAGGGCTGGGGCCAACGTCCTGACTTTC.

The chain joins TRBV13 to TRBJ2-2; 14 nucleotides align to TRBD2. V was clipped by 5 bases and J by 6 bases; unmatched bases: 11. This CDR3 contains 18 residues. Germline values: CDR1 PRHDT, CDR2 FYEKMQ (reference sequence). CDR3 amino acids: CASSQMGLAGARAGELFF. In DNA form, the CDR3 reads TGTGCCAGCAGCCAGATGGGACTAGCGGGGGCCCGTGCCGGGGAGCTGTTTTTT.